This T cell receptor (beta chain) was sequenced during a study of neoadjuvant anti-PD-1 for oral cavity cancer. Study-level background: Patients without progression got a fourth dose around day 43. Study results and caveats: After neoadjuvant nivolumab, PBMC T cell clonality was significantly higher in non-responders than responders.

Points on this clone: Its antigen is unidentified.

Germline loops: CDR1 DFQATT, CDR2 SNEGSKA (reference sequence). The V and J ends lost 5 bases and 5 bases respectively, with 8 bases between them. The CDR3 is 11 amino acids. Blood libraries mostly used about 500 ng genomic DNA, six replicates each. The assay was immunoSEQ multiplex PCR, and TCRdb's table has in-frame clones only and misses some. The sample contains 55,000 to 75,000 clones, around four fifths of which appear only once. This sample comprised PBMCs, obtained before nivolumab (anti-PD-1) treatment. The sequence derives from a person aged 35-79 years with oral cavity squamous cell carcinoma. V is TRBV20-1 and J is TRBJ2-3; D gene unclear. DNA for the CDR3: TGCAGTGCTCAGATACTAGATACGCAGTATTTT. Amino acids: CSAQILDTQYF.